This entry lists 12 T cell receptor beta chains sequenced from one sample in a study of blood T cell repertoires in COVID-19. TCRdb keeps only in-frame clones here, not all; method: immunoSEQ multiplex PCR. This sample yields some 670,000 clones, of which approximately 90% are seen a single time; around 0.3% belongs to the top ten. Sequencing was done on a sample of peripheral blood. Every receptor here comes from a woman aged 18-35 years with acute or convalescent COVID-19.

The chain couples TRBV10-3 to TRBJ2-7; 7 bases line up with TRBD1. V shed 8 bases and J 3 bases; nucleotides not matched to a gene: 10. The CDR3 runs 14 residues. Per germline, CDR1 ENHRY and CDR2 SYGVKD. The CDR3 here is CAIASGTDLYEQYF. The CDR3 DNA sequence: TGTGCCATCGCATCCGGGACAGACCTCTACGAGCAGTACTTC.

CDR3 loop: CASSHPPDSNTGELFF. Written as DNA, the CDR3 is TGCGCCAGCAGCCACCCACCGGACTCGAACACCGGGGAGCTGTTTTTT. The chain recombines TRBV4-1 with TRBJ2-2, with TRBD2 as a possible D gene (5 bases). Germline V gene lookup returns CDR1 MGHRA and CDR2 YSYEKL. The CDR3 is made up of 16 amino acids. V lost 3 bases and J lost 0, with 11 bases in between.

The CDR3, as DNA: TGTGCCATCAGTGAGACATCACCTGTTAACACCGGGGAGCTGTTTTTT. It specifies CAISETSPVNTGELFF. The chain uses TRBV10-3 and TRBJ2-2; D is uncertain. The CDR3 runs to 16 residues. Germline CDR1 and CDR2: ENHRY and SYGVKD. Trimming shortened V by 2 bases and J by 2 bases, and 12 bases separated the two germline ends.

J is TRBJ1-5 and V is TRBV23-1, with 10 bases aligning to TRBD1. Being an ORF, TRBV23-1 has a function that is uncertain. This CDR3 has 14 residues. J gave up 7 bases and V 4 bases, and 4 bases lay outside the gene matches. The CDR3: CASSRGTGDQPQHF. In DNA form, the CDR3 reads TGCGCCAGCAGTCGGGGGACAGGGGACCAGCCCCAGCATTTT.

As for this clone: The sample carries other DNA sequences with the same CDR3. This chain connects TRBV5-1 to TRBJ1-2, with D maybe TRBD1 (6 bases). The ends were cut back, 0 bases at V and 8 bases at J, with 11 bases in the middle. Germline V lookup: CDR1 SGHRS, CDR2 YFSETQ. The CDR3 has 13 amino acids. CDR3 amino acids: CASSLGGGGGYTF. CDR3 nucleotide sequence: TGCGCCAGCAGCTTGGGAGGGGGTGGCGGCTACACCTTC.

This chain uses TRBV28 with TRBJ1-5; TRBD1 matches 10 bases. The V gene's germline CDR1 is MDHEN and CDR2 SYDVKM. The V gene end was trimmed by 6 bases and the J gene end by 7 bases; junction bases not matched to a gene: 15. There are 17 residues in the CDR3. The CDR3: CASRKRDRGREGQPQHF. In DNA form, the CDR3 reads TGTGCCAGCAGAAAACGGGACAGGGGACGCGAGGGGCAGCCCCAGCATTTT.

This chain uses TRBV6-1 with TRBJ1-2; D possibly corresponds to TRBD1 (5 bases). CDR1 is MNHNS, CDR2 SASEGT, per germline. The ends were cut back, 4 bases at V and 1 base at J, with 19 bases in the middle. CDR3 size: 17 residues. The CDR3 loop is CASSADTSPTFNYGYTF. In DNA, the CDR3 is TGTGCCAGCAGTGCGGACACATCACCAACTTTTAACTATGGCTACACCTTC.

The chain combines TRBV5-5 with TRBJ1-5; no definite D call. The CDR3 totals 15 residues. Germline CDR1 and CDR2: SGHKS and YYEKEE (reference sequence). V was pared by 1 base and J by 4 bases, with 12 bases between. CDR3 in amino acids: CASSLLTDYNQPQHF. The CDR3 DNA reads as TGTGCCAGCAGCTTGTTAACAGACTATAATCAGCCCCAGCATTTT.

The chain couples TRBV29-1 to TRBJ2-1; 8 positions match TRBD1. V was clipped by 8 bases and J by 4 bases; unmatched bases: 4. The germline CDR1 and CDR2 sequences are SQVTM and ANQGSEA. This CDR3 has 12 residues. This CDR3 reads CSLGTGYNEQFF. In nucleotides, the CDR3 is TGCAGCCTCGGGACAGGTTACAATGAGCAGTTCTTC.

V gene TRBV6-4 combines with J gene TRBJ2-1; 11 bases line up with TRBD2. V dropped 4 bases and J dropped 8; count of bases not matched to a gene: 4. The CDR3 is 14 residues long. CDR1 MRHNA and CDR2 SNTAGT come from the germline V gene. In DNA form, the CDR3 reads TGTGCCAGCAGTGTGACTAGCGGGGTCGATGAGCAGTTCTTC. Translation gives CASSVTSGVDEQFF.

The rearrangement links TRBV7-2 to TRBJ2-7; 15 bases are shared with TRBD2. The CDR3 runs to 15 residues. In germline, CDR1 is SGHTA, CDR2 FQGNSA. The trim removed 5 bases at V and 4 bases at J, leaving 3 bases unmatched. CDR3 sequence (DNA): TGTGCCAGCAGCCTAGGACTAGCGGGGGGGTACGAGCAGTACTTC. This sequence encodes CASSLGLAGGYEQYF.

The V call is TRBV7-8, the J call TRBJ1-4; 9 nucleotides line up with TRBD1. CDR1 and CDR2 from the germline V gene are SGHVS and FQNEAQ. CDR3 size: 19 residues. V dropped 1 base and J dropped 3; count of bases not matched to a gene: 12. This CDR3 is CASSLVGTGRFGANEKLFF. The CDR3 coding sequence is TGTGCCAGCAGCTTAGTAGGGACAGGGAGATTCGGGGCTAATGAAAAACTGTTTTTT.